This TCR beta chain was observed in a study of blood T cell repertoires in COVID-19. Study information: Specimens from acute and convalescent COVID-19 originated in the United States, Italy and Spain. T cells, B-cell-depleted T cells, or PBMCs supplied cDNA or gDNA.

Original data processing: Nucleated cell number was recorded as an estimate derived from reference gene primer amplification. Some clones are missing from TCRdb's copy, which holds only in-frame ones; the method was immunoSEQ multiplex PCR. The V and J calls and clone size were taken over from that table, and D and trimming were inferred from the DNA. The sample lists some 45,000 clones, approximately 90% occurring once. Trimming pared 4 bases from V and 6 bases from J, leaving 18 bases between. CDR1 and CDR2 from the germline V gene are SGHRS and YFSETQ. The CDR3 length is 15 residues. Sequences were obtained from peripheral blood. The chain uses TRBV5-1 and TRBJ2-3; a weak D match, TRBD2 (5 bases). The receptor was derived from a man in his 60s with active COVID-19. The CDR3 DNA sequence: TGCGCCAGCAGCGAAGGAAATGGACTTCCCGATACGCAGTATTTT. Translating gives CASSEGNGLPDTQYF.